These 25 T cell receptor beta chains share one sample of origin, sequenced in a study of cytomegalovirus exposure and HLA in healthy donors. PCR was performed using 60 Vbeta and 13 Jbeta primers. TCRdb's copy holds only in-frame clones and misses some; the assay was immunoSEQ multiplex PCR. The sample totals around 45,000 clones. Sequenced material: PBMCs. Source of these receptors: a woman in her thirties in good health and CMV-seronegative.

The chain couples TRBV9 to TRBJ2-3; possible D gene TRBD2, 7 bases. V was clipped by 3 bases and J by 6 bases, with 17 bases between them. The CDR3 has 15 residues. Germline CDR1 SGDLS, CDR2 YYNGEE. The CDR3: CASSAGGGGADTQYF. The CDR3 DNA reads as TGTGCCAGCAGCGCGGGTGGAGGGGGGGCCGATACGCAGTATTTT.

V usage is TRBV6-6 and J usage is TRBJ2-7; 8 nucleotides agree with TRBD1. The germline V gene has CDR1 MNHNY and CDR2 SVGAGI (reference sequence). The V and J ends lost 8 bases and 4 bases, in that order; junction bases with no gene match: 7. CDR3 length: 13 amino acids. The chain's CDR3 is CASSGDRLYEQYF. In DNA, the CDR3 is TGTGCCAGCTCCGGGGACAGGTTGTACGAGCAGTACTTC.

This chain uses TRBV11-3 with TRBJ1-1, with D maybe TRBD1 (5 bases). The V and J ends lost 8 bases and 4 bases respectively, with 14 bases between them. Germline CDR1 SGHNT, CDR2 YENEEA. The CDR3 has 13 amino acids. This CDR3 reads CASRPAGGTEAFF. The CDR3 DNA is TGTGCCAGCCGACCCGCCGGGGGCACTGAAGCTTTCTTT.

J is TRBJ2-7 and V is TRBV29-1; 13 nucleotides match TRBD2. V trimming: 3 bases; J trimming: 6 bases; junction bases outside the gene matches: 11. Germline values: CDR1 SQVTM, CDR2 ANQGSEA. CDR3 length equals 16 residues. CDR3 region: CSVDMGSTSGRTEQYF. The CDR3 nucleotides read TGCAGCGTTGATATGGGTTCGACTAGCGGGAGGACCGAGCAGTACTTC.

The chain has TRBV5-6 and TRBJ1-1; a weak D match, TRBD1 (5 bases). The CDR3 sequence is 17 residues long. Trimming removed 3 bases at V and 5 bases at J, with 23 bases between. Germline V gene data show CDR1 as SGHDT and CDR2 as YYEEEE. In nucleotides, the CDR3 is TGTGCCAGCAGCTCCTCACCTGGGATCGGAGGGGATACTGAAGCTTTCTTT. It translates to CASSSSPGIGGDTEAFF.

The chain couples TRBV19 to TRBJ2-3; weak D call: TRBD1 (5 bases). Germline V gene lookup returns CDR1 LNHDA and CDR2 SQIVND (reference sequence). The V and J ends lost 8 bases and 8 bases respectively, with 11 bases between them. This CDR3 contains 11 residues. The CDR3 reads CASHRGGTQYF. Here the CDR3 DNA reads TGTGCCAGTCATAGGGGCGGTACGCAGTATTTT.

This sequence joins TRBV2 and TRBJ2-7; D gene ambiguous. The V gene lost 5 bases and the J gene lost 3 bases, with 5 bases spanning the gap. CDR3 length equals 11 residues. Germline V gene lookup returns CDR1 SNHLY and CDR2 FYNNEI. CDR3 nucleotides: TGTGCCAGCAGTAACAGCTACGAGCAGTACTTC. Encoded protein: CASSNSYEQYF.

The CDR3 DNA follows: TGTGCCAGCAGTGGACACGCCTACGAGCAGTACTTC. Translation gives CASSGHAYEQYF. The chain recombines TRBV2 with TRBJ2-7, with D unclear. The CDR3 is made up of 12 amino acids. Trimming removed 4 bases from V and 2 bases from J, with 6 bases in between. Germline lookup yields CDR1 SNHLY and CDR2 FYNNEI. Drawing the rest from reference TRBV2 and TRBJ2-7, the complete variable domain is EPEVTQTPSHQVTQMGQEVILRCVPISNHLYFYWYRQILGQKVEFLVSFYNNEISEKSEIFDDQFSVERPDGSNFTLKIRSTKLEDSAMYFCASSGHAYEQYFGPGTRLTVT.

The chain combines TRBV29-1 with TRBJ2-3; a possible D gene is TRBD2 (6 bases). The germline gives CDR1 SQVTM, CDR2 ANQGSEA. This CDR3 has 13 residues. V was clipped by 6 bases and J by 2 bases, with 12 bases between them. In DNA, the CDR3 is TGCAGCGTGCGGGGCCTAAACACAGATACGCAGTATTTT. Protein: CSVRGLNTDTQYF.

V and J are TRBV4-1 and TRBJ1-1, with a possible D match to TRBD1 (6 bases). Germline V gives CDR1 MGHRA, CDR2 YSYEKL. V was trimmed by 3 bases and J by 7 bases, leaving 21 bases between them. This CDR3 comprises 16 residues. This chain's CDR3 is CASSHSPEDSYLEAFF. The CDR3 DNA reads TGCGCCAGCAGCCACTCACCGGAGGACAGTTATCTTGAAGCTTTCTTT.

CDR3 sequence: CASSPPLTGGNYGYTF. DNA of the CDR3: TGTGCCAGCTCACCACCTTTGACAGGGGGCAACTATGGCTACACCTTC. V is TRBV18 and J is TRBJ1-2; 10 bases align to TRBD1. Germline V gene lookup returns CDR1 KGHSH and CDR2 LQKENI. The CDR3 extends over 16 amino acids. The J segment lost 2 bases and the V segment lost 0 bases, leaving 3 bases of the junction unmatched.

This chain links TRBV28 with TRBJ2-2; tentatively, D is TRBD1 (6 bases). Germline V gives CDR1 MDHEN, CDR2 SYDVKM. The V end lost 7 bases, the J end lost 3 bases, and 15 bases lay between the germline ends. This CDR3 has 15 amino acids. The CDR3 region is CASNPPQGYTGELFF. The CDR3 bases are TGTGCCAGCAACCCCCCGCAGGGGTACACCGGGGAGCTGTTTTTT.

The chain combines TRBV18 with TRBJ1-5; 8 bases are shared with TRBD1. The CDR3 runs 16 residues. CDR1 is KGHSH and CDR2 is LQKENI in the germline V gene. V lost 5 bases, J lost 5 bases, and 11 bases stayed unmatched. CDR3 DNA sequence: TGTGCCAGCTCAGTAACCAGTTCAGGGGGCGATCAGCCCCAGCATTTT. As protein: CASSVTSSGGDQPQHF.

The chain joins TRBV5-1 to TRBJ1-1; D is possibly TRBD1 (5 bases). The CDR3 has 14 amino acids. The germline CDR1 and CDR2 sequences are SGHRS and YFSETQ. V shed 4 bases and J shed 3 bases, with 13 bases lying between them. In DNA form, the CDR3 reads TGCGCCAGCAGCCCCAGGGATGTGGACACTGAAGCTTTCTTT. It encodes CASSPRDVDTEAFF. The full variable domain, rest sourced from reference TRBV5-1 and TRBJ1-1, is KAGVTQTPRYLIKTRGQQVTLSCSPISGHRSVSWYQQTPGQGLQFLFEYFSETQRNKGNFPGRFSGRQFSNSRSEMNVSTLELGDSALYLCASSPRDVDTEAFFGQGTRLTVV.

This chain links TRBV4-2 with TRBJ1-2; tentative D call: TRBD1 (5 bases). Trimming took 1 base from V and 8 from J, leaving 23 bases between them. The CDR3 contains 17 residues. Germline assignment: CDR1 LGHNA and CDR2 YNFKEQ. CDR3 sequence (DNA): TGTGCCAGCAGCCAAGGAGTAGGTCAGGGAGGGGTGTTAGGCTACACCTTC. Residues: CASSQGVGQGGVLGYTF.

The chain links TRBV5-1 to TRBJ2-6, with a tentative D call TRBD2 (6 bases). V gave up 1 base and J gave up 2 bases, with 16 bases separating them. Germline V CDR1 and CDR2: SGHRS, YFSETQ. The CDR3 runs to 18 residues. The CDR3 nucleotides are TGCGCCAGCAGCTTGACCGGCGTTCGGACTACTGGGGCCAACGTCCTGACTTTC. Its translation is CASSLTGVRTTGANVLTF.

This chain connects TRBV5-1 to TRBJ2-3; 12 bases align to TRBD2. Germline CDR1 is SGHRS and CDR2 is YFSETQ. The CDR3 length is 16 residues. V was pared by 4 bases and J by 2 bases, with 5 bases of the junction left unmatched. The CDR3: CASSPGLAGFTDTQYF. CDR3 sequence (DNA): TGCGCCAGCAGCCCCGGACTAGCGGGGTTCACAGATACGCAGTATTTT.

The chain uses TRBV30 and TRBJ1-2; 7 bases are a match to TRBD1. After removal of 0 bases from V and 6 bases from J, the junction contained 10 bases not matched to a gene. The CDR3 extends over 15 amino acids. The germline V gene has CDR1 GTSNPN and CDR2 SVGIG (reference sequence). The CDR3 loop reads CAWSVQMLQGNGYTF. Here the CDR3 DNA reads TGTGCCTGGAGTGTCCAAATGTTACAGGGGAATGGCTACACCTTC.

The CDR3 loop is CASGLGQGAWTEAFF. In nucleotides, the CDR3 is TGTGCTAGTGGTTTGGGACAGGGGGCGTGGACTGAAGCTTTCTTT. The rearrangement uses TRBV12-5 and TRBJ1-1, with 10 bases identical to TRBD1. From germline, CDR1 is LGHNT and CDR2 FRNRAP. V shed 1 base and J 5 bases; nucleotides not matched to a gene: 4. The CDR3 is 15 amino acids.

J is TRBJ2-1 and V is TRBV2; perhaps TRBD1 as D (6 bases). This CDR3 is 17 amino acids long. CDR1 is SNHLY and CDR2 is FYNNEI in the germline V gene. V was shortened by 6 bases and J by 5 bases, with 23 bases between the two germline ends. CDR3 DNA: TGTGCCAGCAGGGACCAGCTCACAGGGTCGAAACACAATGAGCAGTTCTTC. Encoded protein: CASRDQLTGSKHNEQFF.

This chain's CDR3 is CASRPGQAIYGYTF. CDR3 sequence (DNA): TGCGCCAGCAGACCGGGACAGGCAATCTATGGCTACACCTTC. The V gene is TRBV5-1, the J gene TRBJ1-2; 8 positions match TRBD1. Germline loops: CDR1 SGHRS, CDR2 YFSETQ. The ends lost 5 bases at V and 4 bases at J; junction bases unmatched: 7. The CDR3 is 14 residues long.

The rearrangement uses TRBV19 and TRBJ1-1, with D perhaps TRBD1 (6 bases). From germline, CDR1 is LNHDA and CDR2 SQIVND (reference sequence). The CDR3 covers 13 residues. V gave up 7 bases and J gave up 5 bases, with 14 bases separating them. CDR3: CASTPGVGTEAFF. Written as DNA, the CDR3 is TGTGCCAGTACCCCAGGGGTAGGAACTGAAGCTTTCTTT. The full variable domain, completed using reference TRBV19 and TRBJ1-1, is DGGITQSPKYLFRKEGQNVTLSCEQNLNHDAMYWYRQDPGQGLRLIYYSQIVNDFQKGDIAEGYSVSREKKESFPLTVTSAQKNPTAFYLCASTPGVGTEAFFGQGTRLTVV.

This sequence joins TRBV6-1 and TRBJ2-5, with 8 nucleotides matching TRBD2. V was pared by 8 bases and J by 4 bases, with 9 bases of the junction left unmatched. Looked up from germline, CDR1 is MNHNS and CDR2 is SASEGT. This CDR3 has 14 residues. The CDR3 sequence: CASLVTAGGETQYF. CDR3 in DNA: TGTGCCAGCCTGGTGACGGCGGGAGGAGAGACCCAGTACTTC.

This sequence joins TRBV6-5 and TRBJ1-1, with D tentatively TRBD1 (5 bases). V gave up 5 bases and J gave up 1 base, with 8 bases separating them. Per the germline V gene, CDR1 is MNHEY and CDR2 is SVGAGI. The CDR3 sequence is 13 residues long. The CDR3 nucleotides are TGTGCCAGCAGTGCTACAGGGAACACTGAAGCTTTCTTT. This codes for CASSATGNTEAFF.

The chain is built from TRBV6-1 and TRBJ1-5, with D perhaps matching TRBD1 (6 bases). Trimming removed 6 bases at V and 4 bases at J, with 16 bases between. CDR1 is MNHNS, CDR2 SASEGT, per germline. There are 15 residues in the CDR3. Here the CDR3 DNA reads TGTGCCAGCAGCGAATCTAAAGGGGGTAATCAGCCCCAGCATTTT. It yields the protein CASSESKGGNQPQHF.